This T cell receptor beta chain originates from a study of blood T cell repertoires in COVID-19. Looking at the study overall: Acute and convalescent COVID-19 specimens originated in the United States, Italy and Spain. Sources were T cells, B-cell-depleted T cells, or PBMCs; the material itself was cDNA or gDNA.

Original analysis: The assay estimated nucleated cells by amplifying reference gene primers. Using immunoSEQ multiplex PCR, the repertoire was profiled, and TCRdb retains in-frame clones only, with some absent. The DNA gave D and trimming, while V, J and clone size come from that table. The sample carries 100,000 to 130,000 clones, around 90% recorded once. This CDR3 has 17 residues. Germline V gene data show CDR1 as LGHDT and CDR2 as YNNKEL (reference sequence). Trimming cost V 4 bases and J 2 bases; bases outside gene matches: 12. The sequence came from a human donor in a cohort sampled during active COVID-19. This chain connects TRBV3-1 (or the pseudogene TRBV3-2) to TRBJ2-7; 9 bases map to TRBD2. Input material: peripheral blood. DNA for the CDR3: TGTGCCAGCAGCCGTACTAGCGGGCGTTCCCTAACCTACGAGCAGTACTTC. As protein: CASSRTSGRSLTYEQYF.